The entry below gives a single T cell receptor beta chain sequence along with its context. Measured with immunoSEQ multiplex PCR; TCRdb has only the in-frame clones, and not every one. The sample contains 9,000 to 15,000 clones, approximately 57% of which appear only once. Before and after PD-1 blockade, biopsies were collected from the same primary tumor site. The data belong to a study of T cells in tumors after PD-1 blockade. Looking at the study overall: Either cemiplimab 350 mg every 2 weeks or pembrolizumab 200 mg every 3 weeks was given.

V gave up 0 bases and J gave up 4 bases, with 15 bases separating them. CDR3 length equals 16 residues. CDR1 is SGHDN, CDR2 FVKESK, per germline. The chain carries TRBV14 and TRBJ1-2; D ambiguous. The source was tumor tissue, collected before anti-PD-1 treatment. The origin of this receptor is a human donor with basal cell carcinoma. As DNA, the CDR3 is TGTGCCAGCAGCCAAGATTCGGCCTCCCGCTTCTATGGCTACACCTTC. Its protein is CASSQDSASRFYGYTF. The entire variable domain, with the rest obtained from reference TRBV14 and TRBJ1-2, is as follows: EAGVTQFPSHSVIEKGQTVTLRCDPISGHDNLYWYRRVMGKEIKFLLHFVKESKQDESGMPNNRFLAERTGGTYSTLKVQPAELEDSGVYFCASSQDSASRFYGYTFGSGTRLTVV.